The present T cell receptor (beta chain) was sequenced within a study of cytomegalovirus exposure and HLA in healthy donors. Study overall: It was reported in a later analysis that the same platform had been used for the 120 or so validation repertoires as for the 666 first-cohort repertoires.

CDR3 length: 15 residues. Trimming removed 6 bases from V and 8 bases from J; junction bases left unmatched: 12. Per the germline V gene, CDR1 is SNHLY and CDR2 is FYNNEI. As for this clone: Its antigen is still unknown.

Findings of the study overall: Within the approximately 120 validation repertoires, first-cohort TCR clusters tended to co-occur, according to a later analysis.

The repertoire was sequenced with immunoSEQ multiplex PCR; TCRdb's copy has only in-frame clones and lacks some. The sample holds about 78,000 clones, 90% to 96% seen once. The receptor comes from a man younger than 30 in good health and CMV-seropositive. Specimen: PBMCs. The chain combines TRBV2 with TRBJ1-4, with 7 bases matching TRBD1. CDR3 sequence: CASRMGQSLREKLFF. The DNA for the CDR3 is TGTGCCAGCAGGATGGGACAGAGCTTAAGGGAAAAACTGTTTTTT.